These 9 T cell receptor beta chains came from one sample sequenced in a study of shared clonotypes between healthy human individuals. TCRdb's table, derived via immunoSEQ multiplex PCR, lists solely in-frame clones and lacks some. The table has 2,100,000 or so clones, roughly 95% seen once. Sequenced material: naive CD4+ T cells sorted from blood. Subset of the sample: CD45RA+ positively selected. The receptor source for this set is a man between 18 and 29 years old in good health.

V and J are TRBV5-8 and TRBJ2-2, with TRBD2 as a possible D gene (5 bases). V lost 3 bases, J lost 1 base, and 13 bases lay in between. Germline V lookup: CDR1 SGHTS, CDR2 YDEGEE. CDR3 length: 16 residues. The CDR3 here is CASSYMRAENTGELFF. Written as DNA, the CDR3 is TGTGCCAGCAGCTACATGCGAGCGGAGAACACCGGGGAGCTGTTTTTT. The full variable domain, its missing parts supplied by reference TRBV5-8 and TRBJ2-2, is EAGVTQSPTHLIKTRGQQATLRCSPISGHTSVYWYQQALGLGLQFLLWYDEGEERNRGNFPPRFSGRQFPNYSSELNVNALELEDSALYLCASSYMRAENTGELFFGEGSRLTVL.

The chain links TRBV6-6 to TRBJ1-5; D is ambiguous. There are 13 residues in the CDR3. Between the trimmed V and J ends, which lost 6 bases and 6 bases, there was a span of 12 bases. Germline-derived CDR1 and CDR2 are MNHNY and SVGAGI (reference sequence). CDR3 sequence reads: CASSGDGGQPQHF. Here the CDR3 DNA reads TGTGCCAGCAGCGGAGATGGCGGTCAGCCCCAGCATTTT.

The chain combines TRBV29-1 with TRBJ2-4; D uncertain. The germline V and J ends were trimmed by 6 bases and 7 bases, with 13 bases remaining between them. The CDR3 runs to 12 residues. The V gene's germline CDR1 is SQVTM and CDR2 ANQGSEA. The CDR3 spells CSVADEGNIQYF. The CDR3 DNA follows: TGCAGCGTCGCCGATGAAGGGAACATTCAGTACTTC. The full variable domain, completed using reference TRBV29-1 and TRBJ2-4, is SAVISQKPSRDICQRGTSLTIQCQVDSQVTMMFWYRQQPGQSLTLIATANQGSEATYESGFVIDKFPISRPNLTFSTLTVSNMSPEDSSIYLCSVADEGNIQYFGAGTRLSVL.

The chain employs TRBV28 and TRBJ1-2, with 8 positions matching TRBD1. The CDR3 is 17 amino acids. Trimming at V came to 2 bases and at J to 7 bases, leaving 15 bases not matched to a gene. Per germline, CDR1 MDHEN and CDR2 SYDVKM. The CDR3 nucleotides are TGTGCCAGCAGTTTAGTGGGACTCGGGGACAGGTCTATTGGCTACACCTTC. This codes for CASSLVGLGDRSIGYTF.

This chain connects TRBV29-1 to TRBJ2-5; possible D gene TRBD1, 6 bases. This CDR3 is 13 amino acids long. From germline, CDR1 is SQVTM and CDR2 ANQGSEA. V was clipped by 0 bases and J by 5 bases, with 10 bases between them. CDR3 sequence: CSVEDTGQETQYF. The DNA for the CDR3 is TGCAGCGTTGAAGATACAGGGCAGGAGACCCAGTACTTC. Full variable domain (rest looked up from reference TRBV29-1 and TRBJ2-5): SAVISQKPSRDICQRGTSLTIQCQVDSQVTMMFWYRQQPGQSLTLIATANQGSEATYESGFVIDKFPISRPNLTFSTLTVSNMSPEDSSIYLCSVEDTGQETQYFGPGTRLLVL.

A single count supports this clone. This chain joins TRBV9 and TRBJ2-5; weak D call: TRBD2 (6 bases). CDR3 size: 14 residues. V lost 0 bases and J 8 bases, leaving 14 bases between the germline ends. Germline values: CDR1 SGDLS, CDR2 YYNGEE. CDR3 residues: CASSVGGGTTTQYF. DNA for the CDR3: TGTGCCAGCAGCGTAGGCGGAGGGACCACCACCCAGTACTTC.

The J gene is TRBJ1-3, the V gene TRBV6-1; D unresolved. Germline V lookup: CDR1 MNHNS, CDR2 SASEGT. The CDR3 length is 14 residues. V lost 7 bases and J lost 2, with 12 bases in between. CDR3 region: CASIRVDPGNTIYF. CDR3 in DNA: TGTGCCAGCATTCGTGTTGACCCTGGAAACACCATATATTTT.

This clone has only one observation. J is TRBJ1-5 and V is TRBV7-2; TRBD1 aligns across 7 bases. This CDR3 has 13 amino acids. Losses at the gene ends were 5 bases for V and 6 bases for J; bases not matched to a gene: 4. Germline V gene sequence: CDR1 SGHTA, CDR2 FQGNSA. CDR3 loop: CASSTTGAQPQHF. CDR3 sequence (DNA): TGTGCCAGCAGCACAACAGGGGCTCAGCCCCAGCATTTT.

V gene TRBV10-3 combines with J gene TRBJ1-5; 8 positions match TRBD1. The V gene's germline CDR1 is ENHRY and CDR2 SYGVKD. Trimming removed 5 bases from V and 6 bases from J; junction bases left unmatched: 6. The CDR3 is 14 residues long. The CDR3 DNA follows: TGTGCCATCAGTTCAGGGGGCAAGGGTCAGCCCCAGCATTTT. Translating it yields CAISSGGKGQPQHF.